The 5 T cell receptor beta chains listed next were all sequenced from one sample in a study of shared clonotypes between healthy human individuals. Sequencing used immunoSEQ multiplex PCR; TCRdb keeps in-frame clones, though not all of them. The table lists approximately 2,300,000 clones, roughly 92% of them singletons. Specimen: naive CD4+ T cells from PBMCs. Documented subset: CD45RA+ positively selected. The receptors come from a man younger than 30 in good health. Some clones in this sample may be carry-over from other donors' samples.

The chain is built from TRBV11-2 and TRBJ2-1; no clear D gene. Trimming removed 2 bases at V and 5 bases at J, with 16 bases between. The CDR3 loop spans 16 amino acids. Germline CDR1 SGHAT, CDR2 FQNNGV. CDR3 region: CASSLLVAGQNNEQFF. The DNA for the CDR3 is TGTGCCAGCAGCTTATTAGTCGCCGGCCAAAACAATGAGCAGTTCTTC.

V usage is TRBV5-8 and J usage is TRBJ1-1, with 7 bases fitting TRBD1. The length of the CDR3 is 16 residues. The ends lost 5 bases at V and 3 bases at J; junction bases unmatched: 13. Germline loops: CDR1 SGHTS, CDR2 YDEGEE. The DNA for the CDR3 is TGTGCCAGCAGTTTTGTTACAGGGGTGAGGCACACTGAAGCTTTCTTT. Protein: CASSFVTGVRHTEAFF.

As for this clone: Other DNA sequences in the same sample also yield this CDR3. The DNA of the CDR3 is TGTGCCAGCAGCTTAGGGACGGGTGCGAACACCGGGGAGCTGTTTTTT. Residues: CASSLGTGANTGELFF. This chain joins TRBV7-8 and TRBJ2-2, with unresolved D. V lost 1 base, J lost 0 bases, and 9 bases lay in between. CDR1 is SGHVS, CDR2 FQNEAQ, per germline. The CDR3 is made up of 16 amino acids.

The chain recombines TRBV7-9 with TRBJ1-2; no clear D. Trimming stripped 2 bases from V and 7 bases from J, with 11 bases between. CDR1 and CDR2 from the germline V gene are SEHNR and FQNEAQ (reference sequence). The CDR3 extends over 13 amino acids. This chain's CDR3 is CASSLISWSGYTF. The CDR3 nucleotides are TGTGCCAGCAGCTTAATTAGCTGGTCTGGCTACACCTTC. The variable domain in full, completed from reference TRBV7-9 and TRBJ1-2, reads DTGVSQNPRHKITKRGQNVTFRCDPISEHNRLYWYRQTLGQGPEFLTYFQNEAQLEKSRLLSDRFSAERPKGSFSTLEIQRTEQGDSAMYLCASSLISWSGYTFGSGTRLTVV.

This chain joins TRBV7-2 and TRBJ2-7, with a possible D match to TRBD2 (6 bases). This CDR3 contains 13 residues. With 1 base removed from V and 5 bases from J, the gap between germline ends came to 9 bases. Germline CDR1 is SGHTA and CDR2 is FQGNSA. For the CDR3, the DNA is TGTGCCAGCAGCTTAGGGACTATCAACGAGCAGTACTTC. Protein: CASSLGTINEQYF. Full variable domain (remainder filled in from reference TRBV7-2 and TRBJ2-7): GAGVSQSPSNKVTEKGKDVELRCDPISGHTALYWYRQSLGQGLEFLIYFQGNSAPDKSGLPSDRFSAERTGGSVSTLTIQRTQQEDSAVYLCASSLGTINEQYFGPGTRLTVT.